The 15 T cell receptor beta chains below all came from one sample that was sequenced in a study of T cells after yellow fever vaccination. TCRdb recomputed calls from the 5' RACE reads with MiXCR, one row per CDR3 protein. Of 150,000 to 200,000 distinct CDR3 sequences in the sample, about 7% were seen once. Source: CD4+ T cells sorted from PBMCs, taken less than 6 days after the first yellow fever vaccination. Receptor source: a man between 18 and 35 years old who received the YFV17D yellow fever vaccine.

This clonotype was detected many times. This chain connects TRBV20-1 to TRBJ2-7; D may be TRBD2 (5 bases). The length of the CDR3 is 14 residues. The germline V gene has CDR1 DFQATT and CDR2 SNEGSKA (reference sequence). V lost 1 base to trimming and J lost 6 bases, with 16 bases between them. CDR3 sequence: CSARGGSGDREQYF. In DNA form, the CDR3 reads TGCAGTGCTAGAGGAGGGTCAGGCGACCGCGAGCAGTACTTC.

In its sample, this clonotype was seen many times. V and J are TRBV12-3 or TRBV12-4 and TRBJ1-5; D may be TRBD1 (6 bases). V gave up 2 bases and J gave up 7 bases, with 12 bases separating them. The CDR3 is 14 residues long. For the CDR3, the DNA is TGTGCCAGCAGTTTAAAGGGGGGAGGCCAGCCCCAGCATTTT. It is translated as CASSLKGGGQPQHF.

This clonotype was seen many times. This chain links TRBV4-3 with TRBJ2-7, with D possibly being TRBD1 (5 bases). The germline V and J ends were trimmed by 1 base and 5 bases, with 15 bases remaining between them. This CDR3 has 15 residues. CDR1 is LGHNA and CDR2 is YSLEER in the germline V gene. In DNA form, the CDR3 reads TGCGCCAGCAGCCAAGCCCCCCCCAGGGCCCACGAGCAGTACGTC. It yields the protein CASSQAPPRAHEQYV.

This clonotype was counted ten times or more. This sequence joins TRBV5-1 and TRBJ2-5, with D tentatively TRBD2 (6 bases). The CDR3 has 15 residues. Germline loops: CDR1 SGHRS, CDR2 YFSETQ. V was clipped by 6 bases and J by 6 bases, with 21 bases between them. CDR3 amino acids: CASMRGSPEGKTQYF. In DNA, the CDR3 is TGCGCCAGCATGAGGGGTTCTCCGGAGGGCAAGACCCAGTACTTC.

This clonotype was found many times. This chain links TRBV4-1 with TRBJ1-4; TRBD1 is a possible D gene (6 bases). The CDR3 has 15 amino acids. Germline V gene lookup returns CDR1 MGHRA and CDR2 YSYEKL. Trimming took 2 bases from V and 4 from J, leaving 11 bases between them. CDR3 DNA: TGCGCCAGCAGCCAAAGGACAGCCGATAATGAAAAACTGTTTTTT. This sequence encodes CASSQRTADNEKLFF.

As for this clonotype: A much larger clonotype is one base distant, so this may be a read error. CDR3 protein: CASRTPRGGEYEQFF. The DNA of the CDR3 is TGTGCCAGTAGAACCCCCCGGGGAGGGGAGTATGAGCAGTTCTTC. V usage is TRBV19 and J usage is TRBJ2-1; 7 nucleotides line up with TRBD2. J lost 8 bases, V lost 6 bases, and 13 bases had no gene match. The CDR3 length is 15 residues. Germline CDR1 LNHDA, CDR2 SQIVND (reference sequence).

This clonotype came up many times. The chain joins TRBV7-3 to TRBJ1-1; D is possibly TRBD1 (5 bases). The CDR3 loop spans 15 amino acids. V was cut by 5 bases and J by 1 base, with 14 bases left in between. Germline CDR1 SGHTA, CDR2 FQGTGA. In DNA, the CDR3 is TGTGCCAGCAGCGGGGGAGGAGGCACGAACACTGAAGCTTTCTTT. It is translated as CASSGGGGTNTEAFF.

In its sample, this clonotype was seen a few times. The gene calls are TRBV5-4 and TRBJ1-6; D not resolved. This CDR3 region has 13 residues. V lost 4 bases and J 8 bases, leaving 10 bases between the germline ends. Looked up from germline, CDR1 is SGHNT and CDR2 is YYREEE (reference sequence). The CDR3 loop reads CASSPGRDSPLHF. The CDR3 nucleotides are TGTGCCAGCAGCCCGGGAAGAGATTCACCCCTCCACTTT.

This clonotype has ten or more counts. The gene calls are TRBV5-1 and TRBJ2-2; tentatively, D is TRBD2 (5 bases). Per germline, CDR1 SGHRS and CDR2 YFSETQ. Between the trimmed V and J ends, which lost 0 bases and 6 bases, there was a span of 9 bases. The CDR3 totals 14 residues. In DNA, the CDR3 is TGCGCCAGCAGCTTGGTACTAGATCCCGGGGAGCTGTTTTTT. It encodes CASSLVLDPGELFF.

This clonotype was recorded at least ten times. The CDR3 loop reads CDASGTIGGEDTEAFF. CDR3 DNA: TGCGACGCGTCCGGAACTATAGGGGGCGAGGACACTGAAGCTTTCTTT. The chain couples TRBV4-1 to TRBJ1-1; 7 bases map to TRBD1. The germline V gene encodes CDR1 MGHRA and CDR2 YSYEKL. There are 16 residues in the CDR3.

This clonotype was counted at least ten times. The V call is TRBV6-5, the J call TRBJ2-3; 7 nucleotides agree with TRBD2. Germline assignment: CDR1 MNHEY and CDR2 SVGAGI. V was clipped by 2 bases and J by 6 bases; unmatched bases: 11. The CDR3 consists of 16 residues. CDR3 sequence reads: CASSYEWGGGGDTQYF. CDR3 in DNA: TGTGCCAGCAGTTACGAATGGGGGGGTGGAGGGGATACGCAGTATTTT.

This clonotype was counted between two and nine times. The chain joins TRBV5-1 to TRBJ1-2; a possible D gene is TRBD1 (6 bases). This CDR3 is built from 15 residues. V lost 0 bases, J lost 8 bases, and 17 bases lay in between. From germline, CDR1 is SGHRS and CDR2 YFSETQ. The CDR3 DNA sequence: TGCGCCAGCAGCTTGGGGTTCGTCAGGGGAGACGGCTACACCTTC. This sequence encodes CASSLGFVRGDGYTF.

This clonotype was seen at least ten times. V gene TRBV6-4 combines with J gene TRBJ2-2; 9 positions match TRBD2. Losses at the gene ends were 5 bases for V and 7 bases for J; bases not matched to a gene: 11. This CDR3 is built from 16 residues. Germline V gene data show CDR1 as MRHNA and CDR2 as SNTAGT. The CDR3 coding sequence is TGTGCCAGCAGTCCCTCCGGCGGGGGGGCCGGCGGGGAGCTGTTTTTT. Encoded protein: CASSPSGGGAGGELFF.

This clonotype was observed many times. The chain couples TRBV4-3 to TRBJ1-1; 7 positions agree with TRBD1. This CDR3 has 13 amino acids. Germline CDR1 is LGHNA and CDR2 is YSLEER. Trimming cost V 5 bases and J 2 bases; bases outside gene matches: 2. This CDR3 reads CASSRQGNTEAFF. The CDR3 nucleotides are TGCGCCAGCAGCAGACAGGGTAACACTGAAGCTTTCTTT.

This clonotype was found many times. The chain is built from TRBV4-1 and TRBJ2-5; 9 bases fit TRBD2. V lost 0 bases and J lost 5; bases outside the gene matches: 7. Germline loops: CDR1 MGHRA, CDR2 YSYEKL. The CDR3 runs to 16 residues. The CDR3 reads CASSQDSAGGRETQYF. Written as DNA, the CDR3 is TGCGCCAGCAGCCAAGATAGCGCGGGGGGGCGCGAGACCCAGTACTTC.